The T cell receptor (beta chain) under discussion was sequenced for a study of blood T cell repertoires in COVID-19. Overall study: Samples representing acute and convalescent COVID-19 were sourced from the United States, Italy and Spain. T cells, B-cell-depleted T cells, or PBMCs supplied cDNA or gDNA.

The CDR3 totals 17 residues. Trimming removed 0 bases from V and 4 bases from J; junction bases left unmatched: 7. Germline V CDR1 and CDR2: MNHEY, SVGEGT. As handled by the study authors: Nucleated cell number was recorded as an estimate derived from reference gene primer amplification. Data came from immunoSEQ multiplex PCR; TCRdb stores just in-frame clones and leaves some out. V and J calls and clone size are given by that table; D and trimming were obtained from the DNA. The sample lists around 20,000 clones, around nine tenths occurring once. The chain is built from TRBV6-2 or TRBV6-3 and TRBJ2-1, with 9 bases fitting TRBD2. Material: peripheral blood. This TCR was recovered from a human donor with active COVID-19. The donor label of this sample is uncertain. CDR3 DNA sequence: TGTGCCAGCAGTTACTCTCCCCCTAGCGGGATTTACAATGAGCAGTTCTTC. It translates to CASSYSPPSGIYNEQFF.